This TCR beta chain was captured by sequencing in a study of CD8 T cells in ankylosing spondylitis (TCRdb year 2017). About the study as a whole: To find TCR variants linked to disease, the study profiled T cell receptor beta repertoires in ankylosing spondylitis patients and healthy donors. In total, the full study cohort was made up of nearly 110 healthy donors and more than 20 ankylosing spondylitis patients. Peripheral blood was sampled, and synovial fluid was also collected from ankylosing spondylitis patients. What the research found in general, with its limitations: Some motif variants had previously been reported in the synovial fluid and blood of reactive arthritis patients, which suggests shared mechanisms of disease initiation. According to the report, matched synovial fluid samples from ankylosing spondylitis patients were significantly enriched for the disease-linked clones. Blood from ankylosing spondylitis patients appeared to be characterized by a TCR beta motif made up of about 8 highly homologous amino acid variants. The disease-linked clones showed a CD8+ phenotype and occurred at relatively low frequencies in peripheral blood.

The sequencing machine was an Illumina HiSeq 2500. Quantitative 5'-RACE with molecular barcodes was the method used to prepare the TCR beta libraries. As for the authors' bioinformatics: Disease-linked TCR variants were identified with a new computational method built on a probabilistic model of VDJ rearrangement. The public reads were run again by TCRdb, first through fastp at Q25 and then through MiXCR, and only productive beta chains were kept. Rows matching on CDR3 protein sequence are summarized as one entry with the most common DNA and genes. For this entry, the V and J calls and clone size follow TCRdb and not the study's own pipeline. Present in this sample are 250,000 or so distinct CDR3 sequences, 20% to 30% of which were seen just once. Together, the top ten hold around 0.64% of the sample. With respect to this clonotype: The target of this receptor is not known. Per-base qualities were not stored, and no clone one base away is much larger.

Its CDR3 holds 14 amino acids, cysteine through phenylalanine. Just CDR3 DNA is preserved here, 42 bases in frame from base 1. Trimming removed 4 bases from V and 0 bases from J; the gene matches leave 1 base unexplained. The germline V gene (reference sequence) provides CDR1 WNHNN and CDR2 SYGVQD. This chain joins TRBV10-1 to TRBJ2-3, and 7 bases in between align with TRBD2. The specimen sequenced was blood, either unsorted or a sorted T cell fraction (not recorded which). This TCR was recovered from a male donor with ankylosing spondylitis or in good health (not recorded which). CDR3 reads: CASSGRESTDTQYF. The DNA sequence is given as TGCGCCAGCAGTGGGCGGGAGAGCACAGATACGCAGTATTTT.